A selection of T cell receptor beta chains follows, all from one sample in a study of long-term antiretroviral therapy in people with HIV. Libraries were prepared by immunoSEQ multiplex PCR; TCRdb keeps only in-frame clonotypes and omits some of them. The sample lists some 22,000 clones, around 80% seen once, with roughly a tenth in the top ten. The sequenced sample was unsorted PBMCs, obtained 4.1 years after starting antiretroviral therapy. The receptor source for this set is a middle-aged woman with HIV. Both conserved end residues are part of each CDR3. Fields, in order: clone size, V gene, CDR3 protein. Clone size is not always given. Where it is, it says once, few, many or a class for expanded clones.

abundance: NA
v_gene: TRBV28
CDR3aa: CASSRRQQGNYGYTF

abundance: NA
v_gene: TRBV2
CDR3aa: CASRFSGQGDVNQPQHF

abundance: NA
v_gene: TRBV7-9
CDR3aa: CASSPTLSGTGELFF

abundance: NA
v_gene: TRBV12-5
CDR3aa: CASGASGPQHF

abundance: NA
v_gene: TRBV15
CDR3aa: CATSREGGVEKLFF

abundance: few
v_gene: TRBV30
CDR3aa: CAWKADRHQPQHF

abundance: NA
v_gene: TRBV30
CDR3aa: CAWSVPSGNEQFF

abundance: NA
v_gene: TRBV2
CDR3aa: CASQGRGNTEAFF

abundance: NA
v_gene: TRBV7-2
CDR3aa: CASVEGWGLSPLHF

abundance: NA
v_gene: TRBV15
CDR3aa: CATSRDLGLLSEAFF

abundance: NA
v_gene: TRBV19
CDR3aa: CASSTGLAGGSRGETQYF

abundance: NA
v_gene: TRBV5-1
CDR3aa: CASSLYLTSGTGVSYGYTF

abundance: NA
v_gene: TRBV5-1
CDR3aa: CASSLDGGSSYEQYF

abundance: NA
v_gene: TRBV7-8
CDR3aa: CASSPGQGGYGYTF

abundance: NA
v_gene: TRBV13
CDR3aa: CASSSAQAGGPYNEQFF

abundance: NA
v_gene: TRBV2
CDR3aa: CASSDPRETQYF

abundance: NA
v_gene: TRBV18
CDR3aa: CASSVDGGQGANVLTF

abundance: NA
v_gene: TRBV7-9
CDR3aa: CASSRRTGYTGELFF

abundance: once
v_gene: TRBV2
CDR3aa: CASSEIGGGGYSYEQYF

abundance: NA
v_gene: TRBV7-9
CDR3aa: CASSLGAGGRSNYGYTF

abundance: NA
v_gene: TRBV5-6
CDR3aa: CASRTDMNTEAFF

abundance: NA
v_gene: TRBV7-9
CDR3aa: CASSLDYEQYF

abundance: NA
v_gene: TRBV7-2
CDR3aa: CASSDGLAGVYEQYF

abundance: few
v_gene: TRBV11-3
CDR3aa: CASSITQGAREQYF

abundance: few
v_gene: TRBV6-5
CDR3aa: CASSGGDTEAFF

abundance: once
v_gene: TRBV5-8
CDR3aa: CASSRDRGSTDTQYF

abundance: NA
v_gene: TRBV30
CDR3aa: CAWYYRGRDGYTF

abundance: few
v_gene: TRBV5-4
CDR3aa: CASSLGQLETQYF

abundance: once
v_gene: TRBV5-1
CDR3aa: CASSSSPAESYNEQFF

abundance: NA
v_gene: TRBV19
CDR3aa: CASTETQKKNEKLFF

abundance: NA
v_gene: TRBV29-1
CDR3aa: CSVVPGLSSYEQYF

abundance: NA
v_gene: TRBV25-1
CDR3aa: CASSDRRAYGYTF

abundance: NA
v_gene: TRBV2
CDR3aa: CATERGNTQYF

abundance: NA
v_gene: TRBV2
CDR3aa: CVASGTGEKLFF

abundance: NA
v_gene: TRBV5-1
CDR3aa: CASSPDSPSFAYNEQFF

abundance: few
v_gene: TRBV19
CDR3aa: CASSLDRGGWDTQYF

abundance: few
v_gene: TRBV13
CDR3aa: CASSPGSSYEQYF

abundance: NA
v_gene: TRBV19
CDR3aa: CASSIEGGSEAFF

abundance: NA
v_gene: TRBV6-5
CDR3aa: CASMGRGRGTEAFF

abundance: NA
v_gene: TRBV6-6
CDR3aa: CASRRQAFYQPQHF

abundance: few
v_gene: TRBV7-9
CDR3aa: CASSLDSGRGQYF

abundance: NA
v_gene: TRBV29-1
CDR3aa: CSVAGTGGLEQYF

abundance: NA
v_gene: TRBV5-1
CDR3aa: CASGTGTEAFF

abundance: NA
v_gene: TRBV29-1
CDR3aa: CSGGALQETQYF

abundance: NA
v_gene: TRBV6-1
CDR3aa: CASSEWGGDSYSGNTIYF

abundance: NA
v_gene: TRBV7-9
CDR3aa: CASSLGGTDTQYF

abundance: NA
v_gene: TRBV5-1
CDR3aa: CASSSDVNTEAFF

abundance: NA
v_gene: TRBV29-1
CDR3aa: CSVEGGGLGYNEQFF

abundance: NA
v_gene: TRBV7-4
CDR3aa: CASSFFLRDCYEQYF

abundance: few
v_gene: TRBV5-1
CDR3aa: CASSLTGNTEAFF

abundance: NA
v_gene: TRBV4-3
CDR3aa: CASSQDRTSGRFTDTQYF

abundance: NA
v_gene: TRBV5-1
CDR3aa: CASSRSGSPLEQYF

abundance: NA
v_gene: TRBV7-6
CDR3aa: CASSLGQNSPLHF

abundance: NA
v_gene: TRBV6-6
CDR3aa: CASMGRGGDAFF